The 9 T cell receptor beta chains below were found in one sample sequenced in a study of T cell repertoires in cytomegalovirus infection. TCRdb reanalysed the reads using MiXCR and keeps one entry per CDR3 protein. In the table there are about 460,000 distinct CDR3 sequences, around 11% of which are singletons. Sequencing was carried out using PBMCs. Receptor source: a human donor in good health (CMV status not recorded). Some clones in this sample may be carry-over from other donors' samples.

This clonotype was counted only a few times. The chain combines TRBV18 with TRBJ1-6; a weak D match, TRBD1 (5 bases). Germline CDR1 is KGHSH and CDR2 is LQKENI. The CDR3 extends over 19 amino acids. With 4 bases removed from V and 4 bases from J, the gap between germline ends came to 23 bases. The CDR3 is CASSQGQGRPRGYNSPLHF. The DNA for the CDR3 is TGTGCCAGCTCACAGGGGCAGGGTAGGCCCCGAGGATATAATTCACCCCTCCACTTT. Full variable domain (rest looked up from reference TRBV18 and TRBJ1-6): NAGVMQNPRHLVRRRGQEARLRCSPMKGHSHVYWYRQLPEEGLKFMVYLQKENIIDESGMPKERFSAEFPKEGPSILRIQQVVRGDSAAYFCASSQGQGRPRGYNSPLHFGNGTRLTVT.

This clonotype was observed a handful of times. The rearrangement uses TRBV6-6 and TRBJ1-3; 7 bases are a match to TRBD1. V gave up 5 bases and J gave up 3 bases; unmatched junction bases: 4. This CDR3 has 14 amino acids. Per germline, CDR1 MNHNY and CDR2 SVGAGI (reference sequence). CDR3 coding DNA: TGTGCCAGCAGTCTCTGGACAGGTGGAAACACCATATATTTT. This gives the protein CASSLWTGGNTIYF.

This clonotype has a count of ten or more. The J gene is TRBJ2-1, the V gene TRBV19; tentative D call: TRBD2 (6 bases). Germline V gene lookup returns CDR1 LNHDA and CDR2 SQIVND (reference sequence). V lost 5 bases, J lost 4 bases, and 15 bases lay in between. The CDR3 loop spans 15 amino acids. CDR3 DNA: TGTGCCAGTAGTCAAACTAGCTGGTCGTACAATGAGCAGTTCTTC. Encoded protein: CASSQTSWSYNEQFF.

Ten or more counts support this clonotype. The chain recombines TRBV9 with TRBJ1-6; possibly TRBD1 for D (6 bases). The CDR3 contains 14 residues. Germline loops: CDR1 SGDLS, CDR2 YYNGEE. Between the trimmed V and J ends, which lost 3 bases and 9 bases, there was a span of 13 bases. This CDR3 reads CASSDRDGSSPLHF. The CDR3 DNA follows: TGTGCCAGCAGCGACAGGGACGGTAGTTCACCCCTCCACTTT.

The sample holds many counts of this clonotype. The chain carries TRBV20-1 and TRBJ1-4; D perhaps matches TRBD1 (5 bases). From germline, CDR1 is DFQATT and CDR2 SNEGSKA (reference sequence). V was cut by 6 bases and J by 6 bases, with 17 bases left in between. The CDR3 has 14 amino acids. CDR3 in amino acids: CSALSDIGDEKLFF. For the CDR3, the DNA is TGCAGTGCCCTCAGCGACATAGGGGATGAAAAACTGTTTTTT.

This rearrangement joins TRBV2 to TRBJ2-1; possible D gene TRBD1, 6 bases. Germline-derived CDR1 and CDR2 are SNHLY and FYNNEI. The V end lost 3 bases, the J end lost 10 bases, and 13 bases lay between the germline ends. The CDR3 loop spans 13 amino acids. The CDR3, as DNA: TGTGCCAGCAGTGACAGGGGAATTGGGGAGCAGTTCTTC. Amino acids: CASSDRGIGEQFF.

This clonotype has a count of ten or more. This chain links TRBV19 with TRBJ2-2, with D possibly called TRBD1 or TRBD2 (5 bases each). This CDR3 is built from 14 residues. V was pared by 5 bases and J by 5 bases, with 12 bases between. CDR1 is LNHDA and CDR2 is SQIVND in the germline V gene (reference sequence). This CDR3 reads CASSSRGRTGELFF. The CDR3 region has the DNA TGTGCCAGTAGTTCGAGGGGTCGGACCGGGGAGCTGTTTTTT.

This chain links TRBV6-5 with TRBJ2-6, with unresolved D. Germline CDR1 MNHEY, CDR2 SVGAGI. This CDR3 has 16 amino acids. V dropped 3 bases and J dropped 2 bases, with 11 bases sitting between them. CDR3 protein: CASSYLGNAGANVLTF. CDR3 DNA sequence: TGTGCCAGCAGTTATCTCGGAAATGCTGGGGCCAACGTCCTGACTTTC.

This clonotype has at least ten counts. The rearrangement joins TRBV20-1 to TRBJ2-7; possible D gene TRBD1, 5 bases. The CDR3 consists of 12 residues. CDR1 and CDR2 from the germline V gene are DFQATT and SNEGSKA (reference sequence). Trimming pared 4 bases from V and 3 bases from J, leaving 10 bases between. The CDR3 here is CSAKPTDYEQYF. CDR3 nucleotides: TGCAGTGCTAAACCGACAGACTACGAGCAGTACTTC.